A single sample is the source of the 25 T cell receptor beta chains below, sequenced in a study of shared clonotypes between healthy human individuals. TCRdb's table, derived via immunoSEQ multiplex PCR, lists solely in-frame clones and lacks some. The profile covers millions of clones, with about 95% appearing a single time and more than 0.1% taken by the ten largest. Sequences were obtained from naive CD4+ T cells sorted from blood. Regarding subset: CD45RA+ positively selected. These receptor sequences come from a man aged 18 to 30 in good health.

Concerning this clone itself: Other DNA sequences in this sample translate to the same CDR3. The rearrangement links TRBV7-3 to TRBJ1-4; TRBD1 matches 7 bases. The CDR3 runs 15 residues. Looked up from germline, CDR1 is SGHTA and CDR2 is FQGTGA. V was clipped by 0 bases and J by 3 bases; unmatched bases: 1. CDR3 bases: TGTGCCAGCAGCTTAACGGGACAGCCTAATGAAAAACTGTTTTTT. This translates into CASSLTGQPNEKLFF.

V and J are TRBV6-5 and TRBJ2-1, with a possible D match to TRBD2 (5 bases). This CDR3 contains 15 residues. The germline V gene encodes CDR1 MNHEY and CDR2 SVGAGI. V was shortened by 5 bases and J by 10 bases, with 21 bases between the two germline ends. In nucleotides, the CDR3 is TGTGCCAGCAGTAGAAGGCGGGTCGCCGGACGGGAGCAGTTCTTC. It encodes CASSRRRVAGREQFF.

This chain uses TRBV19 with TRBJ1-5; D unresolved. Germline CDR1 is LNHDA and CDR2 is SQIVND (reference sequence). This CDR3 has 14 amino acids. V lost 1 base, J lost 9 bases, and 13 bases lay in between. CDR3 loop: CASSIGTVQGPQHF. The CDR3 DNA sequence: TGTGCCAGTAGTATAGGTACAGTTCAAGGGCCCCAGCATTTT.

V and J are TRBV30 and TRBJ1-1; 9 nucleotides line up with TRBD1. The CDR3 contains 13 residues. The V gene end was trimmed by 7 bases and the J gene end by 5 bases; junction bases not matched to a gene: 8. Germline V gene sequence: CDR1 GTSNPN, CDR2 SVGIG (reference sequence). CDR3 sequence (DNA): TGTGCCTCCCCGGGACAGGGAGGAACTGAAGCTTTCTTT. Residues: CASPGQGGTEAFF.

In regard to this clone: A read error may produce the germline difference seen at one junction end. The chain employs TRBV30 and TRBJ1-3, with 10 bases matching TRBD1. The CDR3 runs 12 residues. Germline V gene sequence: CDR1 GTSNPN, CDR2 SVGIG (reference sequence). The CDR3, as DNA: TGTGCCTGGAACTACCTTACCGGGACAGGGGATTTT. Translation: CAWNYLTGTGDF. The whole variable domain, remainder taken from reference TRBV30 and TRBJ1-3, is SQTIHQWPATLVQPVGSPLSLECTVEGTSNPNLYWYRQAAGRGLQLLFYSVGIGQISSEVPQNLSASRPQDRQFILSSKKLLLSDSGFYLCAWNYLTGTGDFGEGSWLTVV.

The chain joins TRBV19 to TRBJ2-5; 7 nucleotides line up with TRBD1. V lost 6 bases to trimming and J lost 5 bases; unmatched junction nucleotides: 6. Germline V gene data show CDR1 as LNHDA and CDR2 as SQIVND (reference sequence). The CDR3 spans 13 residues. CDR3 loop: CASSPTGQETQYF. For the CDR3, the DNA is TGTGCCAGTAGCCCGACAGGGCAGGAGACCCAGTACTTC.

A note on this clone: One end of the junction does not line up with germline, which may come from a read error. This chain's CDR3 is CASSYTGYTSPLHF. The CDR3 DNA reads TGTGCCAGCAGCTACACAGGGTATACTTCACCCCTCCACTTT. The chain has TRBV5-6 and TRBJ1-6, with D perhaps matching TRBD1 (6 bases). This CDR3 is 14 amino acids long. Germline values: CDR1 SGHDT, CDR2 YYEEEE.

The chain carries TRBV7-9 and TRBJ2-7; D is possibly TRBD1 (6 bases). The germline V gene has CDR1 SEHNR and CDR2 FQNEAQ (reference sequence). V was shortened by 5 bases and J by 3 bases, with 14 bases between the two germline ends. The CDR3 loop spans 14 amino acids. CDR3 region: CASSLTADSYEQYF. Written as DNA, the CDR3 is TGTGCCAGCAGCCTGACCGCGGACAGCTACGAGCAGTACTTC.

V is TRBV9 and J is TRBJ1-5; D perhaps matches TRBD1 (5 bases). Germline V lookup: CDR1 SGDLS, CDR2 YYNGEE. The CDR3 runs to 14 residues. V lost 4 bases and J lost 5, with 13 bases in between. The CDR3 bases are TGTGCCAGCAGCAAAGGGGAGGAGGATCAGCCCCAGCATTTT. Translated: CASSKGEEDQPQHF.

The chain links TRBV9 to TRBJ1-6, with 7 bases identical to TRBD1. The CDR3 is 15 amino acids. The germline V gene has CDR1 SGDLS and CDR2 YYNGEE. The V segment lost 3 bases and the J segment 6 bases; nucleotides outside the gene matches: 6. The CDR3 loop reads CASSGQGFSNSPLHF. CDR3 nucleotides: TGTGCCAGCAGCGGACAGGGTTTCTCTAATTCACCCCTCCACTTT.

The V gene is TRBV18, the J gene TRBJ2-7, with a tentative D call TRBD1 (6 bases). This CDR3 spans 11 amino acids. Trimming shortened V by 4 bases and J by 5 bases, and 6 bases separated the two germline ends. From germline, CDR1 is KGHSH and CDR2 LQKENI. The DNA of the CDR3 is TGTGCCAGCTCACGGACAGACGAGCAGTACTTC. It specifies CASSRTDEQYF.

In regard to this clone: Additional DNA sequences in this sample encode the identical CDR3. The chain employs TRBV6-5 and TRBJ1-2; D remains ambiguous. Trimming pared 2 bases from V and 4 bases from J, leaving 8 bases between. Germline V gene lookup returns CDR1 MNHEY and CDR2 SVGAGI. The CDR3 contains 13 residues. CDR3 loop: CASSYGELYGYTF. The CDR3 coding sequence is TGTGCCAGCAGTTACGGGGAACTCTATGGCTACACCTTC.

This clone appeared many times. V is TRBV7-2 and J is TRBJ2-4, with 11 bases matching TRBD2. CDR1 and CDR2 (germline): SGHTA, FQGNSA. This CDR3 comprises 16 residues. The V segment lost 1 base and the J segment 8 bases; nucleotides outside the gene matches: 7. The CDR3 here is CASSLDSGRAGDIQYF. The CDR3 DNA reads TGTGCCAGCAGCTTAGATAGCGGGAGGGCCGGGGACATTCAGTACTTC.

This sequence joins TRBV30 and TRBJ2-5; D is unresolved. Trimming stripped 0 bases from V and 4 bases from J, with 15 bases between. This CDR3 is 15 amino acids long. Germline values: CDR1 GTSNPN, CDR2 SVGIG (reference sequence). Here the CDR3 DNA reads TGTGCCTGGAGTGTAATGGGAAGTGGCGTAGAGACCCAGTACTTC. Amino acids: CAWSVMGSGVETQYF.

This clone was counted only a few times. This chain links TRBV5-4 with TRBJ1-2; 7 nucleotides match TRBD1. CDR1 SGHNT and CDR2 YYREEE come from the germline V gene (reference sequence). V was clipped by 4 bases and J by 2 bases; unmatched bases: 2. The CDR3 consists of 13 residues. The CDR3 loop reads CASSETGNYGYTF. The CDR3 DNA follows: TGTGCCAGCAGCGAGACAGGGAACTATGGCTACACCTTC.

The CDR3 sequence: CASSLEGLAGHSYEQYF. CDR3 DNA sequence: TGTGCCAGCAGCTTAGAGGGGCTAGCGGGGCACTCCTACGAGCAGTACTTC. The rearrangement links TRBV13 to TRBJ2-7, with 9 bases that match TRBD2. The germline CDR1 and CDR2 sequences are PRHDT and FYEKMQ (reference sequence). J gave up 0 bases and V 1 base, and 7 bases lay outside the gene matches. The CDR3 spans 17 residues.

This rearrangement joins TRBV15 to TRBJ2-7, with a weak D call TRBD1 (6 bases). V lost 0 bases and J 4 bases, leaving 19 bases between the germline ends. Germline CDR1 reads LNHNV; CDR2 reads YYDKDF (reference sequence). The CDR3 loop spans 17 amino acids. Written as DNA, the CDR3 is TGTGCCACCAGCAGAGAGCCAGAGGACAGAAGAGAGTACGAGCAGTACTTC. Protein sequence: CATSREPEDRREYEQYF.

The V call is TRBV6-5, the J call TRBJ2-3; 10 bases match TRBD2. Germline CDR1 is MNHEY and CDR2 is SVGAGI. There are 15 residues in the CDR3. The ends lost 6 bases at V and 0 bases at J; junction bases unmatched: 3. CDR3 in amino acids: CASSSAGGSTDTQYF. The CDR3 DNA is TGTGCCAGCAGCTCAGCGGGAGGGAGCACAGATACGCAGTATTTT.

The rearrangement joins TRBV28 to TRBJ1-2; D is ambiguous. Germline V CDR1 and CDR2: MDHEN, SYDVKM. With 6 bases removed from V and 8 bases from J, the gap between germline ends came to 19 bases. The CDR3 has 14 residues. The CDR3 DNA reads TGTGCCAGCAGCAGAGGACCTCCCAGTGGGGGCTACACCTTC. Translated: CASSRGPPSGGYTF.

The chain joins TRBV19 to TRBJ2-3, with 8 bases identical to TRBD1. This CDR3 spans 14 amino acids. J gave up 0 bases and V 6 bases, and 2 bases lay outside the gene matches. Germline values: CDR1 LNHDA, CDR2 SQIVND (reference sequence). DNA for the CDR3: TGTGCCAGTAGATGGACAGGGAGCACAGATACGCAGTATTTT. Translated: CASRWTGSTDTQYF.

The chain has TRBV11-3 and TRBJ2-6; D may be TRBD1 (6 bases). Germline CDR1 SGHNT, CDR2 YENEEA. V was pared by 3 bases and J by 4 bases, with 10 bases between. The CDR3 totals 15 residues. The CDR3 loop reads CASSFTGTGANVLTF. As DNA, the CDR3 is TGTGCCAGCAGCTTTACAGGGACCGGGGCCAACGTCCTGACTTTC. The full variable domain, with the rest looked up from reference TRBV11-3 and TRBJ2-6, is EAGVVQSPRYKIIEKKQPVAFWCNPISGHNTLYWYLQNLGQGPELLIRYENEEAVDDSQLPKDRFSAERLKGVDSTLKIQPAELGDSAVYLCASSFTGTGANVLTFGAGSRLTVL.

This clone occurred once. The rearrangement links TRBV10-3 to TRBJ2-7; D ambiguous. This CDR3 spans 15 amino acids. CDR1 and CDR2 (germline): ENHRY, SYGVKD. V was cut by 0 bases and J by 2 bases, with 11 bases left in between. The CDR3 sequence is CAISESMGIPYEQYF. The CDR3 DNA follows: TGTGCCATCAGTGAGTCGATGGGGATCCCCTACGAGCAGTACTTC.

The chain employs TRBV2 and TRBJ2-7; possibly TRBD1 for D (5 bases). CDR3 length: 12 residues. Trimming took off 5 bases at V and 5 bases at J, with 10 bases between the two ends. Germline CDR1 is SNHLY and CDR2 is FYNNEI. In DNA, the CDR3 is TGTGCCAGCAGTCAGGGTTTCCACGAGCAGTACTTC. It yields the protein CASSQGFHEQYF.

This clone was detected once. This chain uses TRBV6-1 with TRBJ1-4; D not certain. Germline V lookup: CDR1 MNHNS, CDR2 SASEGT. The V end lost 8 bases, the J end lost 10 bases, and 17 bases lay between the germline ends. The CDR3 is made up of 13 amino acids. CDR3 protein: CASLRQFGGKLFF. The CDR3 nucleotides are TGTGCCAGCTTAAGGCAGTTCGGAGGAAAACTGTTTTTT.

J is TRBJ1-1 and V is TRBV11-2, with 7 bases fitting TRBD1. This CDR3 has 15 amino acids. Germline loops: CDR1 SGHAT, CDR2 FQNNGV. With 3 bases clipped from V and 4 bases from J, the junction kept 8 bases outside the gene matches. CDR3 sequence (DNA): TGTGCCAGCAGCTTCCCGCCAGGGGGGGTCACTGAAGCTTTCTTT. Translation: CASSFPPGGVTEAFF.